The clone carrying this TCR beta chain came up many times. Its antigen remains unidentified. This record comes from a study of regulatory T cells in long-lasting Graves disease. Time point given: newly diagnosed GD, antithyroid drugs for less than 3 months. TCR sequences were obtained from RNA taken from PBMCs. Researchers made TCR beta libraries by using iRepertoire HTBI primers and running Arm-PCR on CDR3 regions. Via MiXCR, TCRdb re-called the multiplex PCR reads, giving one row per CDR3 protein. This sample yields some 330,000 distinct CDR3 sequences, of which over 9.5% are seen a single time; approximately 19% belongs to the top ten. CDR1 is DFQATT, CDR2 SNEGSKA, per germline (reference sequence). This CDR3 has 14 residues. V lost 5 bases to trimming and J lost 5 bases, with 16 bases between them. The study's findings and limits: The TCR repertoire of persistent Graves' patients was less diverse than that of newly diagnosed ones.

These data are also associated with another study on T cells in Graves' hyperthyroidism and ophthalmopathy. That paper adds: Stability of Graves' hyperthyroidism was defined as absent ophthalmopathy progression within 18 months.

V is TRBV20-1 and J is TRBJ1-5; tentative D call: TRBD1 (6 bases). This clonotype originated in a woman in her late teens or twenties with Graves disease. Sequencing was performed on peripheral blood mononuclear cells (PBMCs), taken at new diagnosis, from a patient treated with antithyroid drugs. CDR3 protein: CSAVVGARDQPQHF. For the CDR3, the DNA is TGCAGTGCTGTCGTGGGGGCGAGGGATCAGCCCCAGCATTTT.